The rows below give T cell receptor beta chains drawn from one sample of a study of CD8 T cells in ankylosing spondylitis. MiXCR, applied by TCRdb to the 5' RACE reads, yields one record per CDR3 protein. The table lists about 420,000 distinct CDR3 sequences, approximately 20% of them singletons. Material for sequencing was blood, either unsorted or a sorted T cell fraction (not recorded which). The receptors were sampled from a male donor with ankylosing spondylitis. Each CDR3 is given with its conserved first and last residue. The order of the fields is clone size, D gene, J gene, V gene, CDR3 protein, CDR3 DNA. A D gene is named only where the DNA matches it firmly. Size is stated for part of the rows, as once, few or many counts, or as a class when the clone is expanded.

-,TRBD2,TRBJ2-3,TRBV28,CASSSQTSGRRRSTDTQYF,TGTGCCAGCAGTTCCCAGACTAGCGGGAGGAGGCGTAGCACAGATACGCAGTATTTT
many,-,TRBJ1-6,TRBV20-1,CSASQDSPLHF,TGCAGTGCTAGTCAGGATTCACCCCTCCACTTT
-,-,TRBJ2-5,TRBV20-1,CILNRESRTQYF,TGCATCTTAAACCGGGAATCACGGACCCAGTACTTC
-,-,TRBJ2-6,TRBV3-1,CASSQDFSGANVLTF,TGTGCCAGCAGCCAAGATTTTTCTGGGGCCAACGTCCTGACTTTC
few,-,TRBJ2-7,TRBV7-2,CASSSREAPLSEQYF,TGTGCCAGCAGTTCGAGAGAGGCCCCCTTATCCGAGCAGTACTTC
few,TRBD2,TRBJ2-7,TRBV6-1,CASSERLAGFDEQYF,TGTGCCAGCAGTGAACGCCTAGCGGGATTCGACGAGCAGTACTTC
few,-,TRBJ1-1,TRBV20-1,CSARDPSGREWTEAFF,TGCAGTGCTAGAGATCCAAGTGGCAGGGAATGGACTGAAGCTTTCTTT
few,-,TRBJ2-5,TRBV5-1,CASSLADGKQETQYF,TGCGCCAGCAGCTTGGCCGACGGAAAACAAGAGACCCAGTACTTC
-,-,TRBJ2-1,TRBV5-1,CASSLERVNEQSF,TGCGCCAGCAGCTTGGAGCGGGTTAATGAGCAGTCCTTC
-,-,TRBJ2-2,TRBV28,CASSPPRLPGTGELFF,TGTGCCAGCAGCCCCCCGAGGCTCCCCGGCACCGGGGAGCTGTTTTTT
-,TRBD1,TRBJ2-2,TRBV6-1,CASSPRTGAVTGELFF,TGTGCCAGCAGTCCCCGGACAGGGGCGGTTACCGGGGAGCTGTTTTTT
once,TRBD1,TRBJ1-1,TRBV6-1,CASKPDRENTEAFF,TGTGCCAGCAAACCGGACAGGGAGAACACTGAAGCTTTCTTT
-,-,TRBJ1-5,TRBV5-1,CASRVTDNQPQHF,TGCGCCAGCAGGGTGACAGACAATCAGCCCCAGCATTTT
few,-,TRBJ2-1,TRBV2,CASRGVWGEQFF,TGTGCCAGCAGGGGGGTCTGGGGTGAGCAGTTCTTC
few,TRBD2,TRBJ2-3,TRBV12-3/TRBV12-4,CASSPRLALNTDTQYF,TGTGCCAGCAGCCCTCGACTAGCCCTGAACACAGATACGCAGTATTTT
few,-,TRBJ2-3,TRBV7-2,CASSLPPTNTQYF,TGTGCCAGCAGCTTACCTCCGACAAATACGCAGTATTTT
-,TRBD2,TRBJ2-3,TRBV11-3,CASSWIAGGPTDTQYF,TGTGCCAGCAGCTGGATAGCGGGAGGTCCCACAGATACGCAGTATTTT
few,-,TRBJ2-1,TRBV3-1,CASSQIDEQFF,TGTGCCAGCAGCCAAATCGATGAGCAGTTCTTC
-,-,TRBJ1-3,TRBV12-3/TRBV12-4,CASSFSADVGNTIYF,TGTGCCAGCAGTTTTTCGGCCGATGTCGGAAACACCATATATTTT
few,-,TRBJ1-1,TRBV5-1,CASSLEDGLSSAEAFF,TGCGCCAGCAGCTTGGAGGACGGGCTTAGTTCGGCTGAAGCTTTCTTT
few,-,TRBJ1-2,TRBV18,CASSLWTAYGYTF,TGTGCCAGCTCACTTTGGACGGCCTATGGCTACACCTTC
-,-,TRBJ1-5,TRBV7-9,CASSGDFWSNQPQHF,TGTGCCAGCAGCGGGGACTTTTGGAGCAATCAGCCCCAGCATTTT
few,-,TRBJ1-3,TRBV6-5,CASSYQGPGNTIYF,TGTGCCAGCAGTTACCAAGGGCCGGGAAACACCATATATTTT
few,-,TRBJ2-1,TRBV28,CASWGAAGWNEQFF,TGTGCCAGCTGGGGGGCCGCGGGGTGGAATGAGCAGTTCTTC
few,-,TRBJ1-1,TRBV12-3/TRBV12-4,CASRRVPRTEAFF,TGTGCCAGCAGGCGGGTCCCTCGCACTGAAGCTTTCTTT
-,-,TRBJ2-7,TRBV4-1,CASSQDRTIREQYF,TGCGCCAGCAGCCAAGATCGAACAATCCGCGAGCAGTACTTC
few,-,TRBJ2-7,TRBV24-1,CATSDSGITAYEQYF,TGTGCCACCAGTGATTCGGGGATCACAGCTTACGAGCAGTACTTC
-,TRBD2,TRBJ2-1,TRBV2,CASSGGLAGATEQFF,TGTGCCAGCAGCGGGGGACTAGCGGGAGCGACTGAGCAGTTCTTC
-,TRBD2,TRBJ2-7,TRBV18,CASSPGGTEDYEQYF,TGTGCCAGCTCACCGGGGGGGACGGAGGACTACGAGCAGTACTTC
-,TRBD1,TRBJ2-7,TRBV24-1,CATSDPGQGDEQYF,TGTGCCACCAGTGACCCCGGGCAGGGGGACGAGCAGTACTTC
few,-,TRBJ1-1,TRBV12-3/TRBV12-4,CASTEAVYNTEAFF,TGTGCCAGCACCGAGGCAGTCTACAACACTGAAGCTTTCTTT
-,TRBD1,TRBJ2-1,TRBV16,CASSQRTGESNEQFF,TGTGCCAGCAGCCAGAGGACAGGGGAATCCAATGAGCAGTTCTTC
once,TRBD1,TRBJ2-1,TRBV27,CASSQHNRGQTKIEQFF,TGTGCCAGCAGCCAACATAACAGGGGACAGACTAAGATTGAGCAGTTCTTC
once,TRBD2,TRBJ2-7,TRBV20-1,CSVQTSASDGSYEQYF,TGCAGTGTTCAAACTAGCGCCTCCGACGGTAGCTACGAGCAGTACTTC
-,TRBD1,TRBJ2-7,TRBV25-1,CAIHDRERSYEQYF,TGTGCCATCCACGACAGGGAGAGGTCCTACGAGCAGTACTTC
-,TRBD2,TRBJ2-1,TRBV9,CASSVGGPPLAGGRNEQFF,TGTGCCAGCAGCGTAGGTGGCCCCCCCCTAGCGGGAGGGCGAAATGAGCAGTTCTTC
few,TRBD2,TRBJ2-2,TRBV4-3,CASSQELAGLKANTGELFF,TGCGCCAGCAGCCAAGAACTAGCGGGCCTGAAAGCGAACACCGGGGAGCTGTTTTTT
-,-,TRBJ2-3,TRBV18,CASSAGLDTQYF,TGTGCCAGCTCAGCTGGCTTGGATACGCAGTATTTT
-,-,TRBJ2-6,TRBV12-3/TRBV12-4,CASTRAGGAPTFSGANVLTF,TGTGCCAGCACCCGAGCCGGGGGCGCCCCCACATTCTCTGGGGCCAACGTCCTGACTTTC
-,-,TRBJ1-5,TRBV7-8,CASSLWGEPQHF,TGTGCCAGCAGCTTATGGGGGGAGCCCCAGCATTTT
few,TRBD2,TRBJ2-3,TRBV7-3,CASSFGLAGSTDTQYF,TGTGCCAGCAGCTTCGGACTAGCGGGGTCCACAGATACGCAGTATTTT
many,TRBD2,TRBJ2-4,TRBV12-3/TRBV12-4,CASTIMGRTSWDIQYF,TGTGCCAGCACTATAATGGGCCGGACTAGTTGGGACATTCAGTACTTC
few,-,TRBJ1-5,TRBV12-3/TRBV12-4,CASSHSGGNQPQHF,TGTGCCAGCAGTCACAGTGGGGGGAATCAGCCCCAGCATTTT
-,-,TRBJ2-1,TRBV7-3,CASSSMGAGVGFSEQFF,TGTGCCAGCAGCTCAATGGGGGCGGGAGTCGGGTTTAGTGAGCAGTTCTTC
-,TRBD1,TRBJ2-7,TRBV6-5,CASSYSRPGQGSYEQYF,TGTGCCAGCAGTTACTCCCGGCCGGGACAGGGTTCCTACGAGCAGTACTTC
once,TRBD1,TRBJ2-5,TRBV4-1,CASSQGQGPGRETQYF,TGCGCCAGCAGCCAGGGACAGGGGCCCGGACGGGAGACCCAGTACTTC
few,-,TRBJ2-2,TRBV5-1,CASSGRTRGGGELFF,TGCGCCAGCAGCGGTCGGACTAGAGGGGGCGGGGAGCTGTTTTTT
-,-,TRBJ1-2,TRBV7-2,CASSLRRTNYGYTF,TGTGCCAGCAGCCTCCGGAGGACCAACTATGGCTACACCTTC
-,TRBD1,TRBJ2-7,TRBV5-1,CASSWNRGEYEQYF,TGCGCCAGCAGCTGGAACAGGGGGGAGTACGAGCAGTACTTC
many,TRBD1,TRBJ2-7,TRBV6-1,CASSRDRAQDYEQYF,TGTGCCAGCAGTCGTGACAGGGCCCAAGACTACGAGCAGTACTTC
few,-,TRBJ2-3,TRBV2,CASSPSGTQYF,TGTGCCAGCAGCCCTTCTGGCACGCAGTATTTT
few,-,TRBJ2-3,TRBV29-1,CSAGTDTQYF,TGCAGCGCTGGCACAGATACGCAGTATTTT
-,-,TRBJ1-1,TRBV7-2,CASSLVRFAEAFF,TGTGCCAGCAGCTTAGTGCGTTTTGCTGAAGCTTTCTTT
few,-,TRBJ2-1,TRBV12-3/TRBV12-4,CASSPGRRDPYSVQFF,TGTGCCAGCAGTCCGGGTCGGAGGGACCCTTACAGCGTGCAGTTCTTC
many,TRBD1,TRBJ1-6,TRBV29-1,CSVSQGARSPLHF,TGCAGCGTTTCACAGGGGGCGCGGTCACCCCTCCACTTT
-,TRBD1,TRBJ1-1,TRBV5-5,CASSILTAGTGNTEAFF,TGTGCCAGCAGTATCCTTACGGCCGGGACAGGGAACACTGAAGCTTTCTTT
-,-,TRBJ1-2,TRBV29-1,CSVSQLTSYGYTF,TGCAGTGTATCACAGCTTACCTCCTATGGCTACACCTTC
-,-,TRBJ2-7,TRBV27,CASRGRGNSYEQYF,TGTGCCAGCAGGGGCCGGGGCAACTCCTACGAGCAGTACTTC
few,TRBD1,TRBJ2-7,TRBV29-1,CSAGRTGAHEQYF,TGCAGCGCCGGCCGAACAGGGGCCCACGAGCAGTACTTC